The rows below give T cell receptor beta chains drawn from one sample of a study of T-cell memory formation after mild COVID-19. TCRdb re-derived calls from the 5' RACE reads in MiXCR, one entry per CDR3 protein. The data hold under 250,000 distinct CDR3 sequences, with approximately 15% observed a single time. Sequences were obtained from PBMCs or a T cell subset sorted from them (not recorded which). The receptors originated from an adult woman who had mild COVID-19 (a few samples of this study predate the infection). Cell type and time point are not known. CDR3s include the opening cysteine and the closing phenylalanine or tryptophan. D genes are given only for firm matches. The listing skips clone size in some rows; elsewhere it reads once, few, many or a size class.

J,length,size,D,V,CDR3,DNA
TRBJ1-1,14,-,TRBD1,TRBV12-3/TRBV12-4,CASSLNRGSAEAFF,TGTGCCAGCAGTTTGAACAGGGGGAGTGCTGAAGCTTTCTTT
TRBJ1-5,15,few,TRBD1,TRBV5-1,CASSPGTGGLEPQHF,TGCGCCAGCAGTCCCGGGACAGGGGGCTTGGAGCCCCAGCATTTT
TRBJ1-2,15,-,-,TRBV18,CASSPLAQVENGYTF,TGTGCCAGCTCACCACTAGCGCAAGTGGAGAATGGCTACACCTTC
TRBJ2-1,14,few,-,TRBV9,CASSGLPPYNEQFF,TGTGCCAGCAGTGGCCTCCCCCCCTACAATGAGCAGTTCTTC
TRBJ1-1,16,-,-,TRBV7-9,CASAWGGPALNTEAFF,TGTGCCAGCGCCTGGGGGGGGCCGGCCTTGAACACTGAAGCTTTCTTT
TRBJ1-1,11,few,-,TRBV20-1,CSANRNTEAFF,TGCAGTGCTAACAGAAACACTGAAGCTTTCTTT
TRBJ1-2,14,few,-,TRBV12-3/TRBV12-4,CASMLAGANYGYTF,TGTGCCAGCATGTTGGCAGGAGCTAACTATGGCTACACCTTC
TRBJ2-2,15,few,-,TRBV6-4,CASSEEGLRTGELFF,TGTGCCAGCAGTGAAGAAGGGTTGAGGACCGGGGAGCTGTTTTTT
TRBJ2-3,14,-,-,TRBV18,CASSITTGTDTQYF,TGTGCCAGCTCTATAACTACGGGCACAGATACGCAGTATTTT
TRBJ2-1,15,-,TRBD1,TRBV2,CASILDRGRMNEQFF,TGTGCCAGCATTCTGGACAGGGGGCGGATGAATGAGCAGTTCTTC
TRBJ1-1,13,-,-,TRBV3-1,CASSQVANTEAFF,TGTGCCAGCAGCCAAGTAGCGAACACTGAAGCTTTCTTT
TRBJ1-5,14,-,-,TRBV19,CASSPQSGNQPQHF,TGTGCCAGTAGTCCACAGTCCGGCAATCAGCCCCAGCATTTT
TRBJ2-5,20,few,-,TRBV3-1,CASSHGNSRARGGPHGTQYF,TGTGCCAGCAGTCATGGGAATAGCAGGGCGAGAGGAGGTCCCCACGGGACCCAGTACTTC
TRBJ2-2,14,-,-,TRBV20-1,CSARDLQGAGELFF,TGCAGTGCTAGAGATCTGCAGGGCGCCGGGGAGCTGTTTTTT
TRBJ2-1,14,-,TRBD2,TRBV10-1,CASSDSRGGELRFF,TGCGCCAGCAGTGACTCGCGGGGGGGCGAACTTAGGTTCTTC
TRBJ2-2,14,-,-,TRBV5-1,CASSIQGFTGELFF,TGCGCCAGCAGCATACAGGGATTCACCGGGGAGCTGTTTTTT
TRBJ1-1,15,-,TRBD1,TRBV9,CASSVEATGGTEAFF,TGTGCCAGCAGCGTAGAGGCCACAGGGGGCACTGAAGCTTTCTTT
TRBJ2-7,15,few,TRBD2,TRBV10-3,CAISEGLAGVGEQYF,TGTGCCATCAGTGAGGGACTAGCGGGAGTGGGGGAGCAGTACTTC
TRBJ2-2,14,few,-,TRBV12-3/TRBV12-4,CASRHLEEGIELFF,TGTGCCAGCAGACACCTCGAGGAGGGGATAGAGCTGTTTTTT
TRBJ2-7,12,-,-,TRBV18,CASSLFEGEQYF,TGTGCCAGCTCACTATTCGAGGGTGAGCAGTACTTC
TRBJ1-5,14,few,-,TRBV3-1,CASSQVAGIQPQHF,TGTGCCAGCAGCCAAGTCGCGGGAATTCAGCCCCAGCATTTT